At least ten counts were recorded for the clone carrying this T cell receptor (beta chain). This sample is drawn from a study of read filtering for tumor transcriptome and immune sequencing. This library used around 400 ng RNA and molecular barcoded adaptors spanning alpha/delta and beta/gamma chains. Using its own MiXCR run on the reads, TCRdb lists one record per CDR3 protein. The sample holds approximately 59,000 distinct CDR3 sequences, about 12% seen once. CDR1 is SGHAT, CDR2 FQDESV, per germline (reference sequence). The CDR3 totals 15 residues. The trim removed 4 bases at V and 4 bases at J, leaving 3 bases unmatched.

This TCR was sampled from a donor aged 40 or over with multiple myeloma. The chain combines TRBV11-1 with TRBJ2-2, with 10 bases aligning to TRBD1. The sample comprised a population of CD138-negative cells sorted from bone marrow. The CDR3 nucleotides are TGTGCCAGCAGCTCGGACAGGGGGGGCACCGGGGAGCTGTTTTTT. Residues: CASSSDRGGTGELFF.